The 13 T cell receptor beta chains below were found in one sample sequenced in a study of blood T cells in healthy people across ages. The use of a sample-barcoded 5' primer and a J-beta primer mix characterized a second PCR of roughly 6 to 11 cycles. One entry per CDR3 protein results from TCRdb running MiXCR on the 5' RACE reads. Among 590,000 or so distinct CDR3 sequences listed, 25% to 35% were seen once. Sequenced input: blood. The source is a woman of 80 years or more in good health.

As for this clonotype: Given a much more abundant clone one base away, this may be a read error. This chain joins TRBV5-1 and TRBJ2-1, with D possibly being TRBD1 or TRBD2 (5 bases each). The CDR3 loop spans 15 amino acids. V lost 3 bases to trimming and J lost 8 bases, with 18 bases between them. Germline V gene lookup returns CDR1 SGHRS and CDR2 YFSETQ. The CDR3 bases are TGCGCCAGCAGCTCGTGTCAAATTGGGGGTGATGAGCAGTTCTTC. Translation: CASSSCQIGGDEQFF.

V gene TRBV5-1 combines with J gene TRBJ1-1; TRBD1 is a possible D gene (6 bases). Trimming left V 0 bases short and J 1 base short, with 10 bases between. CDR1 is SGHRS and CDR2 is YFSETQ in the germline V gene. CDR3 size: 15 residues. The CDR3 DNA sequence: TGCGCCAGCAGCTTGGACGGGGGCCCGAACACTGAAGCTTTCTTT. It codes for CASSLDGGPNTEAFF.

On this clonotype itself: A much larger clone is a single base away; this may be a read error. CDR3 sequence (DNA): TGCAGCTTTTCAAGGGCACAAGAGACCCAGTTCTTC. Amino acid sequence: CSFSRAQETQFF. This sequence joins TRBV29-1 and TRBJ2-1; D gene uncertain. The germline V gene has CDR1 SQVTM and CDR2 ANQGSEA. Between the trimmed V and J ends, which lost 8 bases and 13 bases, there was a span of 21 bases. This CDR3 has 12 residues.

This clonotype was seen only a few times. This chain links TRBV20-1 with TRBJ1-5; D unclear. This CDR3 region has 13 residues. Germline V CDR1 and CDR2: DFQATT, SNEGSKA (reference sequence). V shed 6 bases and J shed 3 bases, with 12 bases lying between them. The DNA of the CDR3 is TGCAGTGCGGTCCCAGCCACCAATCAGCCCCAGCATTTT. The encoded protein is CSAVPATNQPQHF.

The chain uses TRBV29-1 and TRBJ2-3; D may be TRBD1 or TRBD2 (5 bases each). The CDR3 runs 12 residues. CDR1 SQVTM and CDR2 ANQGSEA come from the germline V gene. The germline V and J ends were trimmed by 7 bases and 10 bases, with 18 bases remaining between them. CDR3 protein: CSADPSRGAQYF. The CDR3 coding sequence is TGCAGCGCCGACCCAAGTAGGGGAGCGCAGTATTTT.

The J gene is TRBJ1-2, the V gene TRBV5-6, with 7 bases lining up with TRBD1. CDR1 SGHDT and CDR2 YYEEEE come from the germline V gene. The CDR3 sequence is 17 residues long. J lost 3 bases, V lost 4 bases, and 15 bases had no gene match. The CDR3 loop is CASSGEVGQALDYGYTF. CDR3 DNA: TGTGCCAGCAGCGGGGAGGTCGGACAGGCCTTAGACTATGGCTACACCTTC.

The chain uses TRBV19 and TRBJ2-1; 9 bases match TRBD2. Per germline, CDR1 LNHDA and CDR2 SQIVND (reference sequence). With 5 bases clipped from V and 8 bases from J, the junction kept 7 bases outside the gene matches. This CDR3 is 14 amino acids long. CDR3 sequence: CASSWGGGADEQFF. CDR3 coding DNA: TGTGCCAGTAGTTGGGGCGGGGGGGCAGATGAGCAGTTCTTC.

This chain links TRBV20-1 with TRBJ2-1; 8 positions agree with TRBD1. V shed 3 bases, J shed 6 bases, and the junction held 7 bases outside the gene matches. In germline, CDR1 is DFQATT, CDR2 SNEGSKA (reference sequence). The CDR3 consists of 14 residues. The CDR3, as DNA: TGCAGTGCTAGGCTAGGTACAGGGGGCAATGAGCAGTTCTTC. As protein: CSARLGTGGNEQFF.

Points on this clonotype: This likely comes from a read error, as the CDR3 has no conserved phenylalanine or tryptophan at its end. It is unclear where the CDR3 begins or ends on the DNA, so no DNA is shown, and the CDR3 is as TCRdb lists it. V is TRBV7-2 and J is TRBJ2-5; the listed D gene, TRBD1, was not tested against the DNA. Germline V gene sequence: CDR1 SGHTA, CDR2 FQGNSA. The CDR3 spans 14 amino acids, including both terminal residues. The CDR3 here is CASSLVKGGYTFGS.

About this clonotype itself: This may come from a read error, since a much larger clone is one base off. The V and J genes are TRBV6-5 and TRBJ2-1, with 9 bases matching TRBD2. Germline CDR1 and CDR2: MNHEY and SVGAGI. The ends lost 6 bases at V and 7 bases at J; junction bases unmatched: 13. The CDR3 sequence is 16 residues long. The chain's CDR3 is CASRSPVRGGGNEQFF. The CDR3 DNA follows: TGTGCCAGCAGATCGCCGGTGCGGGGGGGAGGGAATGAGCAGTTCTTC.

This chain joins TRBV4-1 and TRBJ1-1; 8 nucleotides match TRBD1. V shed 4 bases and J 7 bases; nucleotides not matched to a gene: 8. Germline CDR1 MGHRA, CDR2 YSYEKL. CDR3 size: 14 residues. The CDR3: CASSLRTGRIEAFF. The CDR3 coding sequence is TGCGCCAGCAGCCTTAGGACAGGGAGGATTGAAGCTTTCTTT.

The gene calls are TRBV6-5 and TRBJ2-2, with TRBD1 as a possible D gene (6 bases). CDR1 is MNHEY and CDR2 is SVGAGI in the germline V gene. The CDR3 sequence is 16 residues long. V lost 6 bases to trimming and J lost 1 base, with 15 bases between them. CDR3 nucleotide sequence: TGTGCCAGCAGCCGGAACAGGGCGAAGAACACCGGGGAGCTGTTTTTT. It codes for CASSRNRAKNTGELFF.

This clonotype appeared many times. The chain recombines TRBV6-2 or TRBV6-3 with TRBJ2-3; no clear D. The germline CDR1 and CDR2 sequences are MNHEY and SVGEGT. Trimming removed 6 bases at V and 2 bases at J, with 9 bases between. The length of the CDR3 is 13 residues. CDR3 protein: CASSQTFTDTQYF. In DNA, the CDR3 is TGTGCCAGCAGCCAGACCTTCACAGATACGCAGTATTTT.